This T cell receptor (beta chain) was obtained from a study of T cell responses to AZD1222 COVID-19 vaccine. Study context: Timing groups of about 4 and about 12 weeks for second doses were pooled.

Germline assignment: CDR1 KGHDR and CDR2 SFDVKD. V lost 1 base, J lost 4 bases, and 10 bases stayed unmatched. The CDR3 runs to 18 residues. Regarding the study as a whole: The sample set comprised mostly white British donors with more females, and clonal diversity was possibly underestimated.

The repertoire was sequenced with immunoSEQ multiplex PCR; TCRdb's copy has only in-frame clones and lacks some. The sample includes 150,000 to 200,000 clones, approximately 91% of them seen just once. Note on this clone: The antigen is undetermined.

Specimen: peripheral blood, collected on day 0 of AZD1222 vaccination. The gene calls are TRBV24-1 and TRBJ2-3, with 10 bases that match TRBD2. The TCR was taken from an adult in good health. In DNA, the CDR3 is TGTGCCACCAGTGATTTCCTTTCTAGCGGGAGTGGGGCAGATACGCAGTATTTT. Its protein is CATSDFLSSGSGADTQYF.